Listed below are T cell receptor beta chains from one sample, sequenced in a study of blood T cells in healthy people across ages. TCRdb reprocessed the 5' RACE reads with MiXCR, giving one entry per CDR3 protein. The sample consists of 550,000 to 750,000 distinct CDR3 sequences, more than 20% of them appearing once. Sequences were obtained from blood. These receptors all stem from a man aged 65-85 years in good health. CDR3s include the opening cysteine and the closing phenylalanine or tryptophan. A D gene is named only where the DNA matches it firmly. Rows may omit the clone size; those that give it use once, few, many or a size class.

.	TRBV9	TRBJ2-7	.	TGTGCCAGCAGTCGAGCCCAGGGGAACACCTACGAGCAGTACTTC	CASSRAQGNTYEQYF
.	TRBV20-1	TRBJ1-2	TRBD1	TGCAGTGCAGGACAGGGGGCGAGCTATGGCTACACCTTC	CSAGQGASYGYTF
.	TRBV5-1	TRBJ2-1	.	TGCGCCAGCAGCTTGGGGGTAGCCCCCGGTGGCAATGAGCAGTTCTTC	CASSLGVAPGGNEQFF
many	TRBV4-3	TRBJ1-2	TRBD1	TGCGCCAGCAGCCAGGGACAGACAGTAACCCATGGCTACACCTTC	CASSQGQTVTHGYTF
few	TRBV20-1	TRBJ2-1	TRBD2	TGCAGTGCTAGATCAAAACTAGCGGGAGGGCCTATAGGCTACAATGAGCAGTTCTTC	CSARSKLAGGPIGYNEQFF
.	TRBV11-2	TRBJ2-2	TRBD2	TGTGCCAGCGGGGACTACACCCACACCGGGGAGCTGTTTTTT	CASGDYTHTGELFF
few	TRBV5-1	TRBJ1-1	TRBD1	TGCGCCAGCAGCCTGGGGACAGGGAGACTCCTTAACACTGAAGCTTTCTTT	CASSLGTGRLLNTEAFF
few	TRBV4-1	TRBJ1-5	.	TGCGCCAGCAGCCAAGAACGGGCCCAGCCCCAGCATTTT	CASSQERAQPQHF
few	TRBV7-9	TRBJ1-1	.	TGTGCCAGCAGCCTAGGATTGTTTACTGAAGCTTTCTTT	CASSLGLFTEAFF
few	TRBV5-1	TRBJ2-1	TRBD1	TGCGCCAGCAGCATCGCCGGGACAGGGGGGAATGAGCAGTTCTTC	CASSIAGTGGNEQFF
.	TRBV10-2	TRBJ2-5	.	TGCGCCAGCAGTGAGTTCCCCAGCCAGACCCAGTACTTC	CASSEFPSQTQYF
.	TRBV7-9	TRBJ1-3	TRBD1	TGTGCCAGCAGCTCCTCGGACAGGGATGGAAACACCATATATTTT	CASSSSDRDGNTIYF
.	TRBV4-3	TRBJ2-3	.	TGCGCCAGCAGCCAAGATAGTGAAGATACGCAGTATTTT	CASSQDSEDTQYF
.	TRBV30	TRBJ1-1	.	TGTGCCTGGAGTGTAGGAGTGAACACTGAAGCTTTCTTT	CAWSVGVNTEAFF
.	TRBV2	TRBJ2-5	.	TGTGCCAGCAGTGTAATGAGGGAGACCCAGTACTTC	CASSVMRETQYF
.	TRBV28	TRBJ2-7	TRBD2	TGTGCCTCGAGGGTAGGCGGGAGCTCCCACGAGCAGTACTTC	CASRVGGSSHEQYF
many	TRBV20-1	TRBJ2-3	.	TGCAGTGCTAATGGTAGGCGGGCCTCTAGCACAGATACGCAGTATTTT	CSANGRRASSTDTQYF
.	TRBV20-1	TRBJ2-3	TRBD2	TGCAGTGCTAGACGTAGCGGGAGGGCAGATACGCAGTATTTT	CSARRSGRADTQYF
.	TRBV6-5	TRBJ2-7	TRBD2	TGTGCCAGCAGTTACTACCTGGTTGGACTAGCGAGCTCCTACGAGCAGTACTTC	CASSYYLVGLASSYEQYF
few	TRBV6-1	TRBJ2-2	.	TGTGCCAGCGGGGGCCTAATGGCCGGGGAGCTGTTTTTT	CASGGLMAGELFF
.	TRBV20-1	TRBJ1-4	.	TGCAGTGCTAGAGCAGGGGTAGACGAAAAACTGTTTTTT	CSARAGVDEKLFF
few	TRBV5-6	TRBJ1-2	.	TGTGCCAGCAGCTTGATCTCTGCTCACTATGGCTACACCTTC	CASSLISAHYGYTF
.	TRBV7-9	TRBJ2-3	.	TGTGCCAGCAGCCCCGGGGGTAGACTCACAGATACGCAGTATTTT	CASSPGGRLTDTQYF
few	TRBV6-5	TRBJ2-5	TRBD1	TGTGCCAGCAGACATGACAGGGGGCTGGGGGAGACCCAGTACTTC	CASRHDRGLGETQYF
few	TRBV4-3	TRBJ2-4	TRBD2	TGCGCCAGCAGCCAAGAGCTGACTAGCGGGTTCGGGGACATTCAGTACTTC	CASSQELTSGFGDIQYF
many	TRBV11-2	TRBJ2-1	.	TGTGCCAGCAGCGCCTACGGGGAGCAGTTCTTC	CASSAYGEQFF
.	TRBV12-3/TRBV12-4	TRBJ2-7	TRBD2	TGTGCCGGCAGTACTACTAGCGGGAGGGACGAGCAGTACTTC	CAGSTTSGRDEQYF
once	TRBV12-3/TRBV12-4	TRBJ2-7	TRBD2	TGTGCCAGCAGTTTGTCTAGCGGGAGGACCATAATCTCCTACGAGCAGTACTTC	CASSLSSGRTIISYEQYF
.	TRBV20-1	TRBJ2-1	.	TGCAGTGCTAGAGTGGCGGGTCGCGCCTACAATGAGCAGTTCTTC	CSARVAGRAYNEQFF
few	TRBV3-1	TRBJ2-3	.	TGTGCCAGCAGCGGATACCGGGACTCGACCCACACAGATACGCAGTATTTT	CASSGYRDSTHTDTQYF
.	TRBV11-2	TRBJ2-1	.	TGTGCCAGCAGCTACCTGTCGGGTGCCAGCTACAATGAGCAGTTCTTC	CASSYLSGASYNEQFF
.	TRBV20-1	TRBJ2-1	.	TGCAGTGGGGAGGTCCGCAATGAGCAGTTCTTC	CSGEVRNEQFF
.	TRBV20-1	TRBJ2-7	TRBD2	TGCAGTGCTAGAGACACTAGCGGGAGCAATTCCTACGAGCAGTACTTC	CSARDTSGSNSYEQYF
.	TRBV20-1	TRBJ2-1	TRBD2	TGCAGTGCTAGTAAGGCGGGAGGGTACAATGAGCAGTTCTTC	CSASKAGGYNEQFF
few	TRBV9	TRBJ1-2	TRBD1	TGTGCCAGCGAAAAGGGACAGGGGACTAACTATGGCTACACCTTC	CASEKGQGTNYGYTF
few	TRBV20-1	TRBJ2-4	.	TGCAGTGCTAGTTACGGGAGTGGGGCCAAAAACATTCAGTACTTC	CSASYGSGAKNIQYF
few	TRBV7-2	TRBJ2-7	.	TGTGCCAGCAGCTTAGTGGGCTCCGTGGGGGAGCAGTACTTC	CASSLVGSVGEQYF